This T cell receptor beta chain was found in a study of siplizumab effects on memory and regulatory T cells. Study outcomes and limitations: Poor capture below about 10^-5 frequency left most alloreactive clones unmapped to unstimulated subsets.

As concerns this clone: The antigen is unknown.

In germline, CDR1 is SGHKS, CDR2 YYEKEE (reference sequence). V was trimmed by 0 bases and J by 4 bases, leaving 19 bases between them. CDR3 length: 17 residues. Assays examined about 100,000 TCR templates per sample. Method: immunoSEQ multiplex PCR; TCRdb's copy keeps in-frame clones and lacks some. Here the sample spans about 87,000 clones, 85% to 95% being singletons. The chain employs TRBV5-5 and TRBJ1-2, with TRBD1 as a possible D gene (5 bases). Sequencing input: non-Treg CD4+ T cells sorted from blood. This sequence originates from a human donor in good health. The CDR3 DNA follows: TGTGCCAGCAGCTTGGTCGGGGCCAGGGAGGCAATCTATGGCTACACCTTC. Its translation: CASSLVGAREAIYGYTF.